Following are 15 T cell receptor beta chains from one sample sequenced in a study of control samples from healthy donors and cancer patients (dated by TCRdb to about 2020). Library generation was performed with the immunoSEQ multiplex PCR assay. In its TCRdb copy, this immuneACCESS table keeps in-frame sequences only and misses some clones. Where compared with another copy, unresolved V genes explain less than half of these, and the others have no known cause. This sample lists around 130,000 clones; about 92% were detected once. Together, the top ten hold under 2% of the sample. The source material was PBMCs. The receptors stem from a man in his forties or fifties with head and neck cancer.

This clone was recorded once. The chain combines TRBV5-3 with TRBJ2-6; TRBD1 matches 8 bases. TRBV5-3 is known as an ORF, though its function is uncertain. Germline trimming cut 1 base from V and 4 bases from J; bases unmatched to any gene: 10. This CDR3 comprises 18 residues. CDR3 amino acids: CARSLRGQGASGANVLTF. The CDR3 DNA reads TGTGCCAGAAGCTTGAGGGGTCAGGGGGCGTCCGGGGCCAACGTCCTGACTTTC.

The gene calls are TRBV5-1 and TRBJ2-1; 9 bases are shared with TRBD1. CDR1 is SGHRS, CDR2 YFSETQ, per germline. The CDR3 extends over 21 amino acids. Trimming cost V 3 bases and J 10 bases; bases outside gene matches: 29. The CDR3 sequence: CASSSINRGQGSRGRRREQFF. The CDR3 bases are TGCGCCAGCAGCTCAATTAACAGGGGGCAGGGAAGTCGCGGGCGGCGGAGGGAGCAGTTCTTC.

The chain uses TRBV2 and TRBJ1-1; D is perhaps TRBD1 (5 bases). The CDR3 is made up of 15 amino acids. Germline V gives CDR1 SNHLY, CDR2 FYNNEI. V was trimmed by 8 bases and J by 5 bases, leaving 21 bases between them. The CDR3 nucleotides read TGTGCCAGCGCCGTCGATAGGGACCGACTGACTGAAGCTTTCTTT. Protein sequence: CASAVDRDRLTEAFF.

The chain carries TRBV6-2 or TRBV6-3 and TRBJ1-1, with no clear D. V was shortened by 4 bases and J by 10 bases, with 13 bases between the two germline ends. Germline V lookup: CDR1 MNHEY, CDR2 SVGEGT. The CDR3 length is 12 residues. For the CDR3, the DNA is TGTGCCAGCAGTTTAAGGAGAGATGGAGCTTTCTTT. The encoded protein is CASSLRRDGAFF.

This chain uses TRBV7-6 with TRBJ2-1, with 7 bases lining up with TRBD2. Germline-derived CDR1 and CDR2 are SGHVS and FNYEAQ. Trimming cost V 1 base and J 6 bases; bases outside gene matches: 9. The CDR3 sequence is 16 residues long. The CDR3 DNA reads TGTGCCAGCAGCTTAGGGGGGGGGACCTTAGCCAATGAGCAGTTCTTC. Translation: CASSLGGGTLANEQFF.

CDR3 amino acids: CASSLGRRQPQHF. The CDR3 coding sequence is TGTGCCAGCAGCTTAGGTCGGCGTCAGCCCCAGCATTTT. V is TRBV11-2 and J is TRBJ1-5; D uncertain. V lost 1 base and J lost 6, with 7 bases in between. This CDR3 has 13 residues. CDR1 and CDR2 from the germline V gene are SGHAT and FQNNGV.

The rearrangement links TRBV6-6 to TRBJ2-1, with 9 bases fitting TRBD1. The germline V gene encodes CDR1 MNHNY and CDR2 SVGAGI (reference sequence). V gave up 2 bases and J gave up 6 bases; unmatched junction bases: 5. CDR3 size: 15 residues. The CDR3 region is CASSYPGQGVNEQFF. CDR3 in DNA: TGTGCCAGCAGTTACCCGGGACAGGGAGTCAATGAGCAGTTCTTC.

The chain links TRBV7-2 to TRBJ1-3; 9 positions agree with TRBD1. CDR3 size: 16 residues. CDR1 SGHTA and CDR2 FQGNSA come from the germline V gene. J was trimmed by 0 bases and V by 3 bases; bases with no gene match: 3. The CDR3 bases are TGTGCCAGCAGCTTGACAGGGGGAAACTCTGGAAACACCATATATTTT. Encoded protein: CASSLTGGNSGNTIYF.

The V and J genes are TRBV9 and TRBJ2-3; weak D call: TRBD1 (5 bases). Trimming stripped 4 bases from V and 6 bases from J, with 9 bases between. Germline V CDR1 and CDR2: SGDLS, YYNGEE. The CDR3 runs 12 residues. CDR3 sequence (DNA): TGTGCCAGCAGCCCGCACAGGGATACGCAGTATTTT. As protein: CASSPHRDTQYF.

V gene TRBV3-1 (or the pseudogene TRBV3-2) combines with J gene TRBJ1-2, with unresolved D. Trimming left V 0 bases short and J 3 bases short, with 5 bases between. CDR3 length: 13 amino acids. Germline values: CDR1 LGHDT, CDR2 YNNKEL (reference sequence). The CDR3 is CASSQEEYYGYTF. CDR3 nucleotides: TGTGCCAGCAGCCAAGAGGAGTACTATGGCTACACCTTC.

V and J are TRBV7-9 and TRBJ1-6; D possibly corresponds to TRBD1 (6 bases). Germline CDR1 and CDR2: SEHNR and FQNEAQ (reference sequence). The length of the CDR3 is 18 residues. Trimming removed 1 base at V and 7 bases at J, with 20 bases between. The CDR3 sequence: CASSLVYREGTLNSPLHF. CDR3 nucleotides: TGTGCCAGCAGCTTAGTCTACAGGGAGGGGACCCTGAATTCACCCCTCCACTTT. The whole variable domain, filled in from reference TRBV7-9 and TRBJ1-6, reads DTGVSQNPRHKITKRGQNVTFRCDPISEHNRLYWYRQTLGQGPEFLTYFQNEAQLEKSRLLSDRFSAERPKGSFSTLEIQRTEQGDSAMYLCASSLVYREGTLNSPLHFGNGTRLTVT.

The chain is built from TRBV19 and TRBJ2-1; D might be TRBD1 (6 bases). Germline V gives CDR1 LNHDA, CDR2 SQIVND (reference sequence). Trimming left V 5 bases short and J 0 bases short, with 14 bases between. The CDR3 is 16 residues long. The CDR3 reads CASSRTDYSSYNEQFF. The CDR3 DNA reads as TGTGCCAGTAGTCGGACAGATTACAGCTCCTACAATGAGCAGTTCTTC.

The rearrangement links TRBV6-5 to TRBJ2-7, with D possibly matching TRBD1 (5 bases). This CDR3 spans 12 amino acids. CDR1 is MNHEY, CDR2 SVGAGI, per germline. Trimming cost V 6 bases and J 7 bases, with 13 bases left between them. The chain's CDR3 is CASRGRVGEQYF. The CDR3 region has the DNA TGTGCCAGCAGAGGCAGGGTGGGAGAGCAGTACTTC.

This chain connects TRBV5-1 to TRBJ2-2, with D possibly being TRBD1 (7 bases). V lost 2 bases, J lost 6 bases, and 14 bases lay in between. Germline V lookup: CDR1 SGHRS, CDR2 YFSETQ. This CDR3 region has 15 residues. In DNA, the CDR3 is TGCGCCAGCAGCTTTACAGGGGAGGTTGCCGGGGAGCTGTTTTTT. Translated: CASSFTGEVAGELFF.

The rearrangement joins TRBV12-3 or TRBV12-4 to TRBJ2-3; TRBD2 might be the D (5 bases). V was shortened by 6 bases and J by 6 bases, with 13 bases between the two germline ends. The CDR3 consists of 13 residues. The CDR3 spells CASRQSGVDTQYF. DNA for the CDR3: TGTGCCAGCAGACAATCCGGGGTCGATACGCAGTATTTT.